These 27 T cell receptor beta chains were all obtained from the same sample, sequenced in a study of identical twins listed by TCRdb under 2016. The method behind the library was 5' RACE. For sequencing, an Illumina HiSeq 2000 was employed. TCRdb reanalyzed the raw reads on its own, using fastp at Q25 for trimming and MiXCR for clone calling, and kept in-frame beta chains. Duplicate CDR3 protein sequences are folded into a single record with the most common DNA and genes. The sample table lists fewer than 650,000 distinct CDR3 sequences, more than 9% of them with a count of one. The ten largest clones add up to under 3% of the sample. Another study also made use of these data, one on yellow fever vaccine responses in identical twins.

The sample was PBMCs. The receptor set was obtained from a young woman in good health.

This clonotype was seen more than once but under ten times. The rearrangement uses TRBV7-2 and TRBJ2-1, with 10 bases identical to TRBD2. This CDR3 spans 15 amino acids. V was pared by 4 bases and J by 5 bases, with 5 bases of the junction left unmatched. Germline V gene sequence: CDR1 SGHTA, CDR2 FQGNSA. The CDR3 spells CASSYRTSGHNEQFF. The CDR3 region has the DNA TGTGCCAGCAGCTACCGGACTAGCGGCCACAATGAGCAGTTCTTC.

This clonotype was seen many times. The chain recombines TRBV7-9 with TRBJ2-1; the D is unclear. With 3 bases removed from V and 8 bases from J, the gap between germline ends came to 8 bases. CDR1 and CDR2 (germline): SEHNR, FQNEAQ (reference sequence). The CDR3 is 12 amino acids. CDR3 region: CASSFSGDEQFF. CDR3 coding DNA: TGTGCCAGCAGCTTCTCGGGTGATGAGCAGTTCTTC.

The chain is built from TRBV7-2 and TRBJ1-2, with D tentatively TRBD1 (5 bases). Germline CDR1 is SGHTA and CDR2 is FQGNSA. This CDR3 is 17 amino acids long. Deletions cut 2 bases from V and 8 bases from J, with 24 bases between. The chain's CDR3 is CASSLYDLEDTPRGYTF. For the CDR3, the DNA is TGTGCCAGCAGCTTATATGATTTGGAGGACACCCCTCGGGGCTACACCTTC.

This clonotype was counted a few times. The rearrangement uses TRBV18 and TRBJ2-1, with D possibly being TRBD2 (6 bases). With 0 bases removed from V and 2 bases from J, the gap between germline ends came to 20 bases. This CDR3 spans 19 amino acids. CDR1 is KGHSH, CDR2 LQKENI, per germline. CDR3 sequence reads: CASSPPDAFREAPYNEQFF. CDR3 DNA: TGTGCCAGCTCACCACCCGACGCCTTCAGGGAGGCCCCCTACAATGAGCAGTTCTTC. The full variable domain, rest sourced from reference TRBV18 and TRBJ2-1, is NAGVMQNPRHLVRRRGQEARLRCSPMKGHSHVYWYRQLPEEGLKFMVYLQKENIIDESGMPKERFSAEFPKEGPSILRIQQVVRGDSAAYFCASSPPDAFREAPYNEQFFGPGTRLTVL.

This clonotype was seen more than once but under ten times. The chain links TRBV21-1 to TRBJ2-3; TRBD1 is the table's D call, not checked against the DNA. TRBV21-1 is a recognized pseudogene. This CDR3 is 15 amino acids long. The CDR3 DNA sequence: TGTGCCAGCAGCAGGGCGGCGGAGTGCACAGATACGCAGTATTTT. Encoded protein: CASSRAAECTDTQYF.

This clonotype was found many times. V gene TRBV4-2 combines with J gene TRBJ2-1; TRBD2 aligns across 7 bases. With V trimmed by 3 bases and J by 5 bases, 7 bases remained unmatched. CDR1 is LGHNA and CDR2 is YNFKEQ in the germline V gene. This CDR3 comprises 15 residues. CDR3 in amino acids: CASSQARGSDNEQFF. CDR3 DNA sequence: TGTGCCAGCAGCCAGGCCCGCGGGAGTGACAATGAGCAGTTCTTC.

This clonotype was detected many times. In DNA, the CDR3 is TGTGCCAGCAGTTACCGGACAGCCTACGAGCAGTACTTC. The encoded protein is CASSYRTAYEQYF. This chain links TRBV6-2 or TRBV6-3 with TRBJ2-7; weak D call: TRBD1 (6 bases). CDR1 and CDR2 (germline): MNHEY, SVGEGT. The CDR3 spans 13 residues. V was trimmed by 2 bases and J by 2 bases, leaving 7 bases between them.

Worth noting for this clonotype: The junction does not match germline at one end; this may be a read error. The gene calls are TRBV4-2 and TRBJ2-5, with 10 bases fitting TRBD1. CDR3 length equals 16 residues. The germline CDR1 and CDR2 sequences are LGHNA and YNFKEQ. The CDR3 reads CASSQTPDRGRETKYF. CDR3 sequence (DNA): TGTGCCAGCAGCCAGACTCCGGACAGGGGGAGGGAGACCAAGTACTTC.

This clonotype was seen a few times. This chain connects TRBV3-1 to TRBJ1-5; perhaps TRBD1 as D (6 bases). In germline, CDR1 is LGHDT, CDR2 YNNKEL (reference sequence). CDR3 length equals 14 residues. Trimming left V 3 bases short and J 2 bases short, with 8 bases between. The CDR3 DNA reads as TGTGCCAGCAGCCACAGGGGCGGCAATCAGCCCCAGCATTTT. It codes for CASSHRGGNQPQHF.

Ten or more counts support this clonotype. The CDR3 protein is CASSLVKNIQYF. The CDR3 bases are TGTGCCAGCAGTTTGGTCAAAAACATTCAGTACTTC. V is TRBV28 and J is TRBJ2-4, with unresolved D. The CDR3 extends over 12 amino acids. V was shortened by 3 bases and J by 3 bases, with 3 bases between the two germline ends. Germline CDR1 reads MDHEN; CDR2 reads SYDVKM.

The DNA of the CDR3 is TGTGCCAGCAGTGACTCAGGAGGCGGGTACAATGAGCAGTTCTTC. Residues: CASSDSGGGYNEQFF. This chain links TRBV6-4 with TRBJ2-1; a weak D match, TRBD2 (5 bases). The germline gives CDR1 MRHNA, CDR2 SNTAGT. V was cut by 0 bases and J by 4 bases, with 10 bases left in between. The CDR3 covers 15 residues.

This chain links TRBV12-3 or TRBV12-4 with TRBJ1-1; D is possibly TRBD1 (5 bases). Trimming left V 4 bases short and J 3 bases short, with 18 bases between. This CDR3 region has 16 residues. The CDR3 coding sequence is TGTGCCAGCAGTTCAGGCTTGGGGGTAAGGGACACTGAAGCTTTCTTT. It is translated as CASSSGLGVRDTEAFF.

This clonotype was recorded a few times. This chain's CDR3 is CASSDIRERETGELFF. Here the CDR3 DNA reads TGTGCCAGCAGTGATATCCGGGAGCGGGAAACCGGGGAGCTGTTTTTT. The V gene is TRBV2, the J gene TRBJ2-2; 7 bases map to TRBD2. The CDR3 consists of 16 residues. Germline CDR1 SNHLY, CDR2 FYNNEI. The V and J ends lost 3 bases and 5 bases, in that order; junction bases with no gene match: 9.

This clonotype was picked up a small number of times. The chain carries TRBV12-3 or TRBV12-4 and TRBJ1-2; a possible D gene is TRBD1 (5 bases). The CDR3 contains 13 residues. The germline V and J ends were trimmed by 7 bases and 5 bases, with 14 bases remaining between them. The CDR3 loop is CASTQWGVYGYTF. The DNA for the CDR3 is TGTGCCAGCACCCAATGGGGGGTTTATGGCTACACCTTC.

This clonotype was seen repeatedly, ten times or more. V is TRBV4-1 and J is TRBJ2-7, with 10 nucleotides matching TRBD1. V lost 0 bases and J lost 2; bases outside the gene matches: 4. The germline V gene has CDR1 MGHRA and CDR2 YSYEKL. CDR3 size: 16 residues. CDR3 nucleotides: TGCGCCAGCAGCCAAGAACCGGGGACAGGGGCCTACGAGCAGTACTTC. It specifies CASSQEPGTGAYEQYF.

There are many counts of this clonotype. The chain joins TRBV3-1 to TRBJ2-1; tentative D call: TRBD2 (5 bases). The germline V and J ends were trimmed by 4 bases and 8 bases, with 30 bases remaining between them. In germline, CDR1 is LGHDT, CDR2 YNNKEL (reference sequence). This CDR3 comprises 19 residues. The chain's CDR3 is CASSPVILAEGLSGYEQFF. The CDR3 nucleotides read TGTGCCAGCAGCCCCGTAATCCTAGCCGAAGGGCTCTCTGGTTATGAGCAGTTCTTC.

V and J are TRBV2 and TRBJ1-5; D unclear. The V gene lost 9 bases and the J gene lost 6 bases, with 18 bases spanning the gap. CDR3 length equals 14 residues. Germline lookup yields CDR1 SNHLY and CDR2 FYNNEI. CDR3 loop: CASAKEGSSQPQHF. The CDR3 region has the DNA TGTGCCAGTGCCAAGGAGGGTAGTAGTCAGCCCCAGCATTTT. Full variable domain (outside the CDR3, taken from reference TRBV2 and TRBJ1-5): EPEVTQTPSHQVTQMGQEVILRCVPISNHLYFYWYRQILGQKVEFLVSFYNNEISEKSEIFDDQFSVERPDGSNFTLKIRSTKLEDSAMYFCASAKEGSSQPQHFGDGTRLSIL.

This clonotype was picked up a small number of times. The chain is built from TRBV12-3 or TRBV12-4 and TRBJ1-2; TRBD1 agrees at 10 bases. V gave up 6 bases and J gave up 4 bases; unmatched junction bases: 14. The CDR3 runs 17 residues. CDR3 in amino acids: CASRRDPGQGWPYGYTF. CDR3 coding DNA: TGTGCCAGCAGGCGTGATCCGGGACAGGGGTGGCCCTATGGCTACACCTTC.

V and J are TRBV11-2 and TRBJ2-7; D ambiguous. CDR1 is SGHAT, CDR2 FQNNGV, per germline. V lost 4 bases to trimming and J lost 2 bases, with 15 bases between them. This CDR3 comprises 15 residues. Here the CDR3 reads CASSSGRANPYEQYF. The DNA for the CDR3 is TGTGCCAGCAGCTCGGGTAGGGCGAATCCCTACGAGCAGTACTTC.

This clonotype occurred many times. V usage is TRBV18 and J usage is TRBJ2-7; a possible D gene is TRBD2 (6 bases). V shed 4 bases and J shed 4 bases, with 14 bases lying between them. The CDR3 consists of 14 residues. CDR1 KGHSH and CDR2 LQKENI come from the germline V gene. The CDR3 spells CASSLGTGEYEQYF. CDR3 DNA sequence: TGTGCCAGCTCACTGGGGACTGGAGAATACGAGCAGTACTTC.

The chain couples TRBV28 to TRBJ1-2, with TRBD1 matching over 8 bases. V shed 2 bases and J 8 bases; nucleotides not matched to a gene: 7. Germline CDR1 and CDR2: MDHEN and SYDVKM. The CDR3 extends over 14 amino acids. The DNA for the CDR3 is TGTGCCAGCAGTTTAGTCGCAGGGGGCGACGGCTACACCTTC. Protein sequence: CASSLVAGGDGYTF.

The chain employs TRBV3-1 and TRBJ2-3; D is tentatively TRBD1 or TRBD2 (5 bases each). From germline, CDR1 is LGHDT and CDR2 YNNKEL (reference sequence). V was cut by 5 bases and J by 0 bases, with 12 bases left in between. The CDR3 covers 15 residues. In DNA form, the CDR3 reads TGTGCCAGCAGCAGGGACGGGATTAGCACAGATACGCAGTATTTT. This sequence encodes CASSRDGISTDTQYF.

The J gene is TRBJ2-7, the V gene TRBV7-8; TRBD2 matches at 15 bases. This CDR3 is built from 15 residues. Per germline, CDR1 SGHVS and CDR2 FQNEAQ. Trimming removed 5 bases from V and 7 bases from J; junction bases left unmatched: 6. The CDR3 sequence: CASSNNGLAGGEQYF. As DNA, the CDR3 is TGTGCCAGCAGCAATAACGGACTAGCGGGAGGGGAGCAGTACTTC. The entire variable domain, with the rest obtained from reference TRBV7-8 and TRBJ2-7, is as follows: GAGVSQSPRYKVAKRGQDVALRCDPISGHVSLFWYQQALGQGPEFLTYFQNEAQLDKSGLPSDRFFAERPEGSVSTLKIQRTQQEDSAVYLCASSNNGLAGGEQYFGPGTRLTVT.

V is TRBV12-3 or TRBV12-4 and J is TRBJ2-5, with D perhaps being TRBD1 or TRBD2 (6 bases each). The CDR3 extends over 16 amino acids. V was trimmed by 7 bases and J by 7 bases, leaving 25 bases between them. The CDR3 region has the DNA TGTGCCAGCAAACTATGGGGGGCCGACGGTACTGGGACCCAGTACTTC. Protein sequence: CASKLWGADGTGTQYF.

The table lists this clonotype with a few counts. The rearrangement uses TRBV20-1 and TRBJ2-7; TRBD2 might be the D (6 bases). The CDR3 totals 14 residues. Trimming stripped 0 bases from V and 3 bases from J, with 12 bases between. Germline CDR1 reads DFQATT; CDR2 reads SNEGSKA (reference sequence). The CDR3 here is CSARDLEGGYEQYF. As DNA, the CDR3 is TGCAGTGCTAGAGATTTGGAGGGTGGCTACGAGCAGTACTTC.

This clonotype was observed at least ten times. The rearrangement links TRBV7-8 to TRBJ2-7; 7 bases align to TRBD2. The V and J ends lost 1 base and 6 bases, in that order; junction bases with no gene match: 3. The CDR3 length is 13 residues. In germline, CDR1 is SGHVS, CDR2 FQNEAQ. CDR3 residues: CASSLGREGEQYF. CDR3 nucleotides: TGTGCCAGCAGCTTAGGCAGGGAGGGCGAGCAGTACTTC.

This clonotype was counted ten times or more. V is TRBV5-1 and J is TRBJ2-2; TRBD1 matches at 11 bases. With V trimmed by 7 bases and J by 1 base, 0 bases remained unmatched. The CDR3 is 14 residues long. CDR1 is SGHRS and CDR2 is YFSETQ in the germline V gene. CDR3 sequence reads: CASGTGGNTGELFF. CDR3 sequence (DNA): TGCGCCAGCGGGACAGGGGGGAACACCGGGGAGCTGTTTTTT.